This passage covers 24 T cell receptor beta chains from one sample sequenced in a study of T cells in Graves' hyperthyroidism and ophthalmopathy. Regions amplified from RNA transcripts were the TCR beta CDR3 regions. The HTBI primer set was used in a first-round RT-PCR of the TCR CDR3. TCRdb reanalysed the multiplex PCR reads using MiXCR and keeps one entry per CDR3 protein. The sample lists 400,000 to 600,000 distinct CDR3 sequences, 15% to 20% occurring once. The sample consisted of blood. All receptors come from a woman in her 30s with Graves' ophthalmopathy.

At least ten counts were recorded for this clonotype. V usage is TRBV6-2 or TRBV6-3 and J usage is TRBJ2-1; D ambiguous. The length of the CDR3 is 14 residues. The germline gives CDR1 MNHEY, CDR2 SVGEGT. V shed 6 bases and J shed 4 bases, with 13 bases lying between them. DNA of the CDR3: TGTGCCAGCAGGGATGGGTTTGGGTACAATGAGCAGTTCTTC. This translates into CASRDGFGYNEQFF.

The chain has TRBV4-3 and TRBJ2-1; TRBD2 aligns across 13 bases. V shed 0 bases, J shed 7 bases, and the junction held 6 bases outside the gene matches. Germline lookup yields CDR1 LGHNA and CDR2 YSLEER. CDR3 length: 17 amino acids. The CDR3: CASSQDPLAGGENEQFF. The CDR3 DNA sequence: TGCGCCAGCAGCCAAGATCCACTAGCGGGAGGGGAAAATGAGCAGTTCTTC.

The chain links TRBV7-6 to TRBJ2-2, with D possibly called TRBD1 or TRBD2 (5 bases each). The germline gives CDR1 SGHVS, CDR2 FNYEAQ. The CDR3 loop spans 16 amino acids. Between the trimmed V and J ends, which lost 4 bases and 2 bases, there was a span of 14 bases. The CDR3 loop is CASSWSRDQNTGELFF. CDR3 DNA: TGTGCCAGCAGCTGGTCCCGGGACCAAAACACCGGGGAGCTGTTTTTT.

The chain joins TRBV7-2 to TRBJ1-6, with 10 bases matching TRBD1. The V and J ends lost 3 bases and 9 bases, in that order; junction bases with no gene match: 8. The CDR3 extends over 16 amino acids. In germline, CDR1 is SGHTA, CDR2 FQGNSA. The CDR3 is CASSFATGTGASPLHF. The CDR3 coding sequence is TGTGCCAGCAGCTTTGCCACCGGGACAGGGGCTTCACCCCTCCACTTT.

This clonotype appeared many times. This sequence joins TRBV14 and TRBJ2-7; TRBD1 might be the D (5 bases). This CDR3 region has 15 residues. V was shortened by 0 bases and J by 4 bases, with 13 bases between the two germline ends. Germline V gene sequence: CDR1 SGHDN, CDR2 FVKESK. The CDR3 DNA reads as TGTGCCAGCAGCCAAGACCGCCTCCCAGGGTACGAGCAGTACTTC. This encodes CASSQDRLPGYEQYF.

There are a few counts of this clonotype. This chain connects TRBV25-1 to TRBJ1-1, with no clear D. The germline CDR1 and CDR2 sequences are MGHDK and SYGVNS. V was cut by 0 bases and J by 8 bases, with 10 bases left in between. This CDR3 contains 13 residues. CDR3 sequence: CASSEYAGIEAFF. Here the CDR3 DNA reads TGTGCCAGCAGTGAATATGCGGGTATCGAAGCTTTCTTT.

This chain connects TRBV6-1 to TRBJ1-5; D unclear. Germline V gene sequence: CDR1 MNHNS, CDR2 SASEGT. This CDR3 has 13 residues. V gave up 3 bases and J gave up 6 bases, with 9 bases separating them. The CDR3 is CASSDGFLQPQHF. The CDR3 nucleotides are TGTGCCAGCAGTGACGGGTTTCTTCAGCCCCAGCATTTT.

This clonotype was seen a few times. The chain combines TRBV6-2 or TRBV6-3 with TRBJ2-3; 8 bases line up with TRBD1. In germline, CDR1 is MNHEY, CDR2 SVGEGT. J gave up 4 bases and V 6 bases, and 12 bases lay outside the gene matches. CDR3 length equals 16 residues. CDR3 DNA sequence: TGTGCCAGCAGACGACCAACAGGGGGGAGAGCAGATACGCAGTATTTT. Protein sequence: CASRRPTGGRADTQYF.

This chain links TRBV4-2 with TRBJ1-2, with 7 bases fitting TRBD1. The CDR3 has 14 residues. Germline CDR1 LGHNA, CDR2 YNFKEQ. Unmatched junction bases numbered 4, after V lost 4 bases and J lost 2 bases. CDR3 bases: TGTGCCAGCAGCCCATGGACAGGCAACTATGGCTACACCTTC. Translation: CASSPWTGNYGYTF.

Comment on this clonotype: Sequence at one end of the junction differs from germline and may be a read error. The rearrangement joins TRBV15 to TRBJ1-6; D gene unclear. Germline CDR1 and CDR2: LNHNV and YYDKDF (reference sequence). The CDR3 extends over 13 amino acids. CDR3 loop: CAISKDANSPLHF. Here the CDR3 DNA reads TGTGCCATCAGCAAGGACGCAAATTCACCCCTCCACTTT.

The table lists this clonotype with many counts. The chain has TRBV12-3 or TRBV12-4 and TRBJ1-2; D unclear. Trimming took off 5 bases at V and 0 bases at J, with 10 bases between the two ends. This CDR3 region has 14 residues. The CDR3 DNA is TGTGCCAGCAGTCCGACGACCTCTAACTATGGCTACACCTTC. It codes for CASSPTTSNYGYTF.

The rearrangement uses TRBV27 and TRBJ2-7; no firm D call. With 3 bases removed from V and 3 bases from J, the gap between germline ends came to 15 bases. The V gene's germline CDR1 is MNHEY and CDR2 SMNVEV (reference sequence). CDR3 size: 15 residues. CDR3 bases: TGTGCCAGCAGTTTCACGGGTGAGGCCCACTACGAGCAGTACTTC. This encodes CASSFTGEAHYEQYF.

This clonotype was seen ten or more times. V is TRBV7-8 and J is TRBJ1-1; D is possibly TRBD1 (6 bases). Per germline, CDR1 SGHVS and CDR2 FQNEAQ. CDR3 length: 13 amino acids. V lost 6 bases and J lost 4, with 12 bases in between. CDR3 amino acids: CASRLRGSTEAFF. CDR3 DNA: TGTGCCAGCAGATTAAGGGGGAGCACTGAAGCTTTCTTT.

The CDR3 coding sequence is TGTGCCAGCAGTAAAGATGAGGGGGCCTATGGCTACACCTTC. Translated: CASSKDEGAYGYTF. V and J are TRBV7-2 and TRBJ1-2, with 7 bases matching TRBD1. The CDR3 has 14 residues. Germline values: CDR1 SGHTA, CDR2 FQGNSA. Trimming cost V 6 bases and J 4 bases; bases outside gene matches: 8.

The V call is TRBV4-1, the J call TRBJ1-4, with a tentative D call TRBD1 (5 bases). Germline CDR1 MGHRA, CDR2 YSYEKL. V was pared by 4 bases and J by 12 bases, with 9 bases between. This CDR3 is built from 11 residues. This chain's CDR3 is CASSPDNELFF. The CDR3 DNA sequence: TGCGCCAGCAGCCCGGACAATGAACTGTTTTTT.

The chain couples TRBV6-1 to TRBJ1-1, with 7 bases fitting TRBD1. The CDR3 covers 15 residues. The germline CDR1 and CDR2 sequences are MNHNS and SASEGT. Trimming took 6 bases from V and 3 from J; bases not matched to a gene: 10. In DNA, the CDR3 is TGTGCCAGCAGAAAAAGCGGGACAGCTGACACTGAAGCTTTCTTT. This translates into CASRKSGTADTEAFF.

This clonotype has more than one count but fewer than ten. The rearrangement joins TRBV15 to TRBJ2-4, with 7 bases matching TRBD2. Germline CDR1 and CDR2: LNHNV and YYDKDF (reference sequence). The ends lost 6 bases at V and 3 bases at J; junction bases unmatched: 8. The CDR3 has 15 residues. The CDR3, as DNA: TGTGCCACCAGTACTCGGGGGGTCGACAAAAACATTCAGTACTTC. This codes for CATSTRGVDKNIQYF.

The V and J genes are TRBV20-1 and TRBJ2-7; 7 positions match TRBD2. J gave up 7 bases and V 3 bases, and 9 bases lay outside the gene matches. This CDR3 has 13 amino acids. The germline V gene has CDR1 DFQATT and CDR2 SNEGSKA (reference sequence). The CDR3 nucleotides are TGCAGTGCTAGCCTAGGGACCGGGGGGGAGCAGTACTTC. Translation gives CSASLGTGGEQYF.

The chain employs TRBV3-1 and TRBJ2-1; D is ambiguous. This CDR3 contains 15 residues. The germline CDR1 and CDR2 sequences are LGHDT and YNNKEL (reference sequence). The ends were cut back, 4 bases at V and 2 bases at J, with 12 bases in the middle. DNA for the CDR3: TGTGCCAGCAGCCGACTGGCTGAGACCTACAATGAGCAGTTCTTC. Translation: CASSRLAETYNEQFF.

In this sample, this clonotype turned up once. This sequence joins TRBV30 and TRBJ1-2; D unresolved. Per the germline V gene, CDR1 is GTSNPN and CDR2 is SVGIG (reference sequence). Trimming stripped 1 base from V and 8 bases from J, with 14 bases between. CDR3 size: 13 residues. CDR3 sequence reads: CAWSGVSPWGYTF. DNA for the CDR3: TGTGCCTGGAGTGGGGTGTCTCCATGGGGCTACACCTTC.

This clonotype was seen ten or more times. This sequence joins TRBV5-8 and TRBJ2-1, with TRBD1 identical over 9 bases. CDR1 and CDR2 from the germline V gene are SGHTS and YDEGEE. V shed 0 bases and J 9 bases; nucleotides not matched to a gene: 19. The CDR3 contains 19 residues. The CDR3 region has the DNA TGTGCCAGCAGCTTGGTCGTAGGAGGACAGGGGCAACGAATCGGTGAGCAGTTCTTC. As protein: CASSLVVGGQGQRIGEQFF.

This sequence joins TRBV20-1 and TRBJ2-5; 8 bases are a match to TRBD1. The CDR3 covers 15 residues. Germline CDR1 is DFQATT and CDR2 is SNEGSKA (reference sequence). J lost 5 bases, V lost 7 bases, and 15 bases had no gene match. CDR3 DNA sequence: TGCAGTGAAGCGCAGACAGGGGAGCGTACGGAGACCCAGTACTTC. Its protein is CSEAQTGERTETQYF.

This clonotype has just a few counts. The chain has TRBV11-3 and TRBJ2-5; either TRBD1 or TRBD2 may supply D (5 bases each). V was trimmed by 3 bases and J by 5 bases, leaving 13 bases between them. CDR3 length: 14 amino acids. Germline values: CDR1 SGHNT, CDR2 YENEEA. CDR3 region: CASSLGRPGETQYF. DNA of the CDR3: TGTGCCAGCAGCTTGGGACGGCCGGGTGAGACCCAGTACTTC.

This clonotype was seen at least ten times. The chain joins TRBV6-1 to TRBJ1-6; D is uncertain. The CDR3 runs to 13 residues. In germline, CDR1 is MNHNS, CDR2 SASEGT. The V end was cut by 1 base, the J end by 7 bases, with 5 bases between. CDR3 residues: CASSEVMNSPLHF. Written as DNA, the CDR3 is TGTGCCAGCAGTGAAGTAATGAATTCACCCCTCCACTTT.